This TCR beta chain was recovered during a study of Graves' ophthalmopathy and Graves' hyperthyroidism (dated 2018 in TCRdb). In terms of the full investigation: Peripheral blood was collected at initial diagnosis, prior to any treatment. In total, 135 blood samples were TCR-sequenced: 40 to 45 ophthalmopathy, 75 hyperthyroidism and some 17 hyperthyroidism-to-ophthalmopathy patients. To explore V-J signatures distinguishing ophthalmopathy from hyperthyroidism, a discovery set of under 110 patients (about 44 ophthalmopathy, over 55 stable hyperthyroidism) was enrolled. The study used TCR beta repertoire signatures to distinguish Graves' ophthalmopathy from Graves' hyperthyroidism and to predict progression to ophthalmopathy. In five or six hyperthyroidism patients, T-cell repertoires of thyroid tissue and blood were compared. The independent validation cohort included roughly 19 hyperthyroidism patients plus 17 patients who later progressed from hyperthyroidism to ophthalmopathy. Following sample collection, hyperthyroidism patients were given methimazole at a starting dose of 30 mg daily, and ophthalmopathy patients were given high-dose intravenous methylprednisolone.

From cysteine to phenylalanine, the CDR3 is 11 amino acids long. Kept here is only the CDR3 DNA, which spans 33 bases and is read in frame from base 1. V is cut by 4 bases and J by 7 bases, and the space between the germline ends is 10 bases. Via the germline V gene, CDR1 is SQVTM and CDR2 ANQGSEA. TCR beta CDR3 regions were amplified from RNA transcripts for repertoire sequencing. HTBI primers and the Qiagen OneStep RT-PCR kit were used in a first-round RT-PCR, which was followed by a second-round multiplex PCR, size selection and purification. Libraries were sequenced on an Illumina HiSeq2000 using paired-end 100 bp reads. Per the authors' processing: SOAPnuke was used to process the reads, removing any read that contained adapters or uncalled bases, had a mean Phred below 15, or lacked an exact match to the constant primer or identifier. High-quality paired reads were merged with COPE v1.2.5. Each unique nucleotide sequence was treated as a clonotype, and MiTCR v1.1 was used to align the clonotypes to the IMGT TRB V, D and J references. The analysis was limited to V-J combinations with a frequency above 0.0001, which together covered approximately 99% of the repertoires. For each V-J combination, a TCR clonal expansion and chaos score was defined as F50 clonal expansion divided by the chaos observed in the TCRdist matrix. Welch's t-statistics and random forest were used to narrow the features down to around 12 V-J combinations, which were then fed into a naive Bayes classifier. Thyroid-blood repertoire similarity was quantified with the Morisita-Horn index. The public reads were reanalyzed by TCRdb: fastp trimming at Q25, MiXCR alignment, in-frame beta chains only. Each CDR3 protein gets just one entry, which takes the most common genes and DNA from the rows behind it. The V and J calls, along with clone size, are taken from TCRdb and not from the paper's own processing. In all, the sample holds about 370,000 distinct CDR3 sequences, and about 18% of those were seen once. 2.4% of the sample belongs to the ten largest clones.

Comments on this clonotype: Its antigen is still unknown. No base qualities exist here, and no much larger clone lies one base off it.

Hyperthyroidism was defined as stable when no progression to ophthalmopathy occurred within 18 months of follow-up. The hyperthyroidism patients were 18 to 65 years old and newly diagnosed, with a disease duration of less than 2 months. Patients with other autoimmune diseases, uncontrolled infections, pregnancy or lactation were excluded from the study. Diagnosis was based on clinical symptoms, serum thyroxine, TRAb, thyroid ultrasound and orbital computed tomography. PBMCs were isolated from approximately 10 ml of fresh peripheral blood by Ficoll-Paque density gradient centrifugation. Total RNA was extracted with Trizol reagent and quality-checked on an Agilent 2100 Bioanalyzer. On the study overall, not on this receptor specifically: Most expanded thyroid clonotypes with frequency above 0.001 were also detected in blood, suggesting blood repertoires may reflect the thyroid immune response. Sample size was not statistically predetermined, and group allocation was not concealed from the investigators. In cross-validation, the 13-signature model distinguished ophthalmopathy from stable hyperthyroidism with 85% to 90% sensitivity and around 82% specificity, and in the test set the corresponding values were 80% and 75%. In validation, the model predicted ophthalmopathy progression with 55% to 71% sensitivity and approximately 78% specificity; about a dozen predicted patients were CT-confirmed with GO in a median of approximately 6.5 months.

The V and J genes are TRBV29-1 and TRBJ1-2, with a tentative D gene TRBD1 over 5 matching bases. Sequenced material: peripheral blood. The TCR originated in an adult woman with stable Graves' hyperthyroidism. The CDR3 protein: CSVVWGGGYTF. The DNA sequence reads TGCAGCGTTGTCTGGGGGGGTGGCTACACCTTC. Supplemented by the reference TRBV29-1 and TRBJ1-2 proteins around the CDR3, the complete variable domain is SAVISQKPSRDICQRGTSLTIQCQVDSQVTMMFWYRQQPGQSLTLIATANQGSEATYESGFVIDKFPISRPNLTFSTLTVSNMSPEDSSIYLCSVVWGGGYTFGSGTRLTVV.